This TCR beta chain was identified during a study of early T cells in non-severe SARS-CoV-2 infection. Turning to the study itself: Sequencing targeted bulk RNA from unsorted whole blood, leaving chains unpaired.

CDR3 length: 15 residues. The V gene end was trimmed by 4 bases and the J gene end by 5 bases; junction bases not matched to a gene: 10. The germline CDR1 and CDR2 sequences are GTSNPN and SVGIG (reference sequence). This clonotype was recorded a few times. cDNA molecules, individually, were tagged with unique molecular identifiers. TCRdb reprocessed the 5' RACE reads via MiXCR and lists one record per CDR3 protein. The profile shows about 47,000 distinct CDR3 sequences, less than 10% of them singletons. The clonotype was recovered from an adult who was a healthcare worker with PCR-confirmed SARS-CoV-2 infection or an uninfected control (not recorded which). The sequencing used whole blood, collected at baseline. The chain links TRBV30 to TRBJ2-7, with TRBD2 matching over 11 bases. The CDR3 nucleotides read TGTGCCTGGAAAGAGGTAGCGGGAGGGAGGCACGAGCAGTACTTC. Its protein is CAWKEVAGGRHEQYF.